These 17 T cell receptor beta chains originate from one sample sequenced in a study of cytomegalovirus exposure and HLA in healthy donors. This PCR relied on a set of 60 Vbeta primers and 13 Jbeta primers. TCRdb keeps only in-frame clones here, not all; method: immunoSEQ multiplex PCR. The profile shows 100,000 to 150,000 clones, roughly 80% of them singletons. Sequencing was done on a sample of PBMCs. The source is a man aged 18-30 years in good health and CMV-seropositive.

The rearrangement uses TRBV29-1 and TRBJ2-1; 7 nucleotides align to TRBD2. There are 13 residues in the CDR3. The germline V gene has CDR1 SQVTM and CDR2 ANQGSEA. The V gene end was trimmed by 6 bases and the J gene end by 2 bases; junction bases not matched to a gene: 4. CDR3 region: CSVREGPYNEQFF. DNA for the CDR3: TGCAGCGTGAGGGAGGGACCCTACAATGAGCAGTTCTTC.

The rearrangement uses TRBV6-6 and TRBJ2-7, with TRBD1 identical over 7 bases. Per germline, CDR1 MNHNY and CDR2 SVGAGI (reference sequence). This CDR3 is built from 14 residues. V trimming: 2 bases; J trimming: 6 bases; junction bases outside the gene matches: 7. The CDR3 protein is CASSYEDRQGEQYF. In nucleotides, the CDR3 is TGTGCCAGCAGTTACGAGGACAGGCAAGGCGAGCAGTACTTC.

The V call is TRBV7-9, the J call TRBJ2-1; perhaps TRBD2 as D (6 bases). V lost 3 bases to trimming and J lost 1 base, with 7 bases between them. CDR1 and CDR2 from the germline V gene are SEHNR and FQNEAQ (reference sequence). The CDR3 loop spans 14 amino acids. DNA for the CDR3: TGTGCCAGCAGCTTTGGACTATCCTACAATGAGCAGTTCTTC. It is translated as CASSFGLSYNEQFF. Full variable domain (remainder filled in from reference TRBV7-9 and TRBJ2-1): DTGVSQNPRHKITKRGQNVTFRCDPISEHNRLYWYRQTLGQGPEFLTYFQNEAQLEKSRLLSDRFSAERPKGSFSTLEIQRTEQGDSAMYLCASSFGLSYNEQFFGPGTRLTVL.

The rearrangement joins TRBV10-2 to TRBJ1-1; 7 nucleotides match TRBD1. The germline CDR1 and CDR2 sequences are WSHSY and SAAADI. The CDR3 runs 14 residues. J gave up 4 bases and V 6 bases, and 8 bases lay outside the gene matches. The CDR3 spells CASSEGAVSTEAFF. As DNA, the CDR3 is TGCGCCAGCAGCGAGGGGGCTGTGAGCACTGAAGCTTTCTTT.

This chain joins TRBV25-1 and TRBJ2-7, with 10 bases aligning to TRBD1. This CDR3 has 14 residues. Unmatched junction bases numbered 4, after V lost 6 bases and J lost 2 bases. Germline CDR1 reads MGHDK; CDR2 reads SYGVNS. The CDR3 reads CASRPGQGTYEQYF. The DNA of the CDR3 is TGTGCCAGCAGACCGGGACAGGGGACCTACGAGCAGTACTTC.

The genes are TRBV30 and TRBJ1-3, with D unclear. The CDR3 has 13 amino acids. Looked up from germline, CDR1 is GTSNPN and CDR2 is SVGIG (reference sequence). V lost 5 bases, J lost 0 bases, and 8 bases lay in between. CDR3 nucleotide sequence: TGTGCCTGGTCAAGGAGCTCTGGAAACACCATATATTTT. As protein: CAWSRSSGNTIYF.

The chain couples TRBV5-1 to TRBJ2-7, with TRBD1 matching over 8 bases. The J segment lost 7 bases and the V segment lost 6 bases, leaving 9 bases of the junction unmatched. Germline CDR1 is SGHRS and CDR2 is YFSETQ. This CDR3 is built from 13 residues. The CDR3 nucleotides are TGCGCCAGCACCGGACAGGGAGGAGGGGAGCAGTACTTC. Amino acid sequence: CASTGQGGGEQYF. The full variable domain, its missing parts supplied by reference TRBV5-1 and TRBJ2-7, is KAGVTQTPRYLIKTRGQQVTLSCSPISGHRSVSWYQQTPGQGLQFLFEYFSETQRNKGNFPGRFSGRQFSNSRSEMNVSTLELGDSALYLCASTGQGGGEQYFGPGTRLTVT.

The CDR3 DNA reads TGCGCCAGCAGCTATCGGGCTAGCGGGGATTACAATGAGCAGTTCTTC. This codes for CASSYRASGDYNEQFF. The V and J genes are TRBV4-3 and TRBJ2-1; 9 bases are shared with TRBD2. The CDR3 extends over 16 amino acids. CDR1 LGHNA and CDR2 YSLEER come from the germline V gene. Trimming cost V 5 bases and J 4 bases; bases outside gene matches: 9.

This chain connects TRBV29-1 to TRBJ1-5; TRBD1 agrees at 7 bases. Germline values: CDR1 SQVTM, CDR2 ANQGSEA. The CDR3 has 16 residues. Trimming took 6 bases from V and 1 from J; bases not matched to a gene: 12. Here the CDR3 DNA reads TGCAGCGTCCCAAACACCCGACAGGGCAGCAATCAGCCCCAGCATTTT. Amino acid sequence: CSVPNTRQGSNQPQHF.

The chain links TRBV6-5 to TRBJ2-7; TRBD1 is a possible D gene (6 bases). In germline, CDR1 is MNHEY, CDR2 SVGAGI. The CDR3 is made up of 12 amino acids. Deletions cut 6 bases from V and 6 bases from J, with 12 bases between. The CDR3 protein is CASREQGSEQYF. DNA for the CDR3: TGTGCCAGCAGGGAACAGGGATCCGAGCAGTACTTC.

V and J are TRBV5-1 and TRBJ2-3, with 7 bases that match TRBD2. Germline V gene data show CDR1 as SGHRS and CDR2 as YFSETQ. The CDR3 extends over 14 amino acids. After removal of 8 bases from V and 0 bases from J, the junction contained 6 bases not matched to a gene. The CDR3 DNA reads as TGCGCCAGTTCGCTAGCGGCTAGCACAGATACGCAGTATTTT. It specifies CASSLAASTDTQYF.

The chain joins TRBV27 to TRBJ2-7, with 11 positions matching TRBD2. The CDR3 spans 15 residues. Trimming removed 6 bases from V and 3 bases from J; junction bases left unmatched: 7. Looked up from germline, CDR1 is MNHEY and CDR2 is SMNVEV (reference sequence). In DNA form, the CDR3 reads TGTGCCAGCAGGTTACTAGCGGGGGCTTACTACGAGCAGTACTTC. This translates into CASRLLAGAYYEQYF.

The chain carries TRBV13 and TRBJ2-1, with 7 nucleotides matching TRBD1. J gave up 2 bases and V 1 base, and 8 bases lay outside the gene matches. Germline V gene sequence: CDR1 PRHDT, CDR2 FYEKMQ (reference sequence). The CDR3 runs to 17 residues. The CDR3, as DNA: TGTGCCAGCAGCTTAGCAATAGGACAGGAGACCTACAATGAGCAGTTCTTC. This codes for CASSLAIGQETYNEQFF. Full variable domain (outside the CDR3, taken from reference TRBV13 and TRBJ2-1): AAGVIQSPRHLIKEKRETATLKCYPIPRHDTVYWYQQGPGQDPQFLISFYEKMQSDKGSIPDRFSAQQFSDYHSELNMSSLELGDSALYFCASSLAIGQETYNEQFFGPGTRLTVL.

V gene TRBV10-2 combines with J gene TRBJ2-7; 8 nucleotides align to TRBD1. V dropped 6 bases and J dropped 2; count of bases not matched to a gene: 3. CDR3 length: 13 residues. CDR1 and CDR2 (germline): WSHSY, SAAADI. CDR3 sequence (DNA): TGCGCCAGCAGGCAGACAGGGGCCTACGAGCAGTACTTC. This sequence encodes CASRQTGAYEQYF.

V is TRBV19 and J is TRBJ1-2; 11 bases map to TRBD1. The length of the CDR3 is 16 residues. Germline CDR1 is LNHDA and CDR2 is SQIVND (reference sequence). V lost 5 bases and J lost 7; bases outside the gene matches: 12. The CDR3 DNA is TGTGCCAGTAGTCTTTCCCGGGACAGGGGGGGATCTGGCTACACCTTC. This codes for CASSLSRDRGGSGYTF.

The V gene is TRBV7-9, the J gene TRBJ1-2; unclear D gene. The germline CDR1 and CDR2 sequences are SEHNR and FQNEAQ (reference sequence). The V end lost 0 bases, the J end lost 8 bases, and 13 bases lay between the germline ends. This CDR3 contains 14 residues. The CDR3 bases are TGTGCCAGCAGCTTAGCGACGGAGGGCCCGGGCTACACCTTC. Protein product: CASSLATEGPGYTF. The variable domain in full, completed from reference TRBV7-9 and TRBJ1-2, reads DTGVSQNPRHKITKRGQNVTFRCDPISEHNRLYWYRQTLGQGPEFLTYFQNEAQLEKSRLLSDRFSAERPKGSFSTLEIQRTEQGDSAMYLCASSLATEGPGYTFGSGTRLTVV.

This clone showed up just once. The chain uses TRBV5-1 and TRBJ2-7, with 8 bases lining up with TRBD2. Germline values: CDR1 SGHRS, CDR2 YFSETQ. The CDR3 loop spans 16 amino acids. J gave up 2 bases and V 0 bases, and 7 bases lay outside the gene matches. CDR3 loop: CASSLEASGSTYEQYF. The CDR3 coding sequence is TGCGCCAGCAGCTTGGAGGCCAGCGGGAGTACCTACGAGCAGTACTTC.